These T cell receptor beta chains were read from a single sample in a study of CXCR3-negative and CXCR3-positive naive CD8 T cells. TCRdb re-called the 5' RACE reads and gives one entry per CDR3 protein, without DNA. Recorded here are 75,000 to 100,000 distinct CDR3 sequences; the top ten clones represent around 1.6%. The sequencing input was naive CXCR3- CD8+ T cells from blood. Receptors were obtained from a human donor in good health. Some clones in this sample may be carry-over from other donors' samples. Each CDR3 is given with its conserved first and last residue.

v_call,j_call,cdr3_aa
TRBV6-1,TRBJ2-5,CASRTWDRSQETQYF
TRBV29-1,TRBJ2-2,CSVEIAGGTWGTGELFF
TRBV28,TRBJ2-7,CASSPGSGLSSYEQYF
TRBV15,TRBJ2-1,CATSKAGGTDEQFF
TRBV19,TRBJ2-1,CASSLGSSYNEQFF
TRBV29-1,TRBJ2-7,CSVDRQGLDEQYF
TRBV6-5,TRBJ2-7,CASSYRTLRQGVYEQYF
TRBV6-2/TRBV6-3,TRBJ2-2,CASSYLTGNTGELFF
TRBV15,TRBJ2-5,CATSRDVTGEGETQYF
TRBV29-1,TRBJ1-1,CSVGGPYTEAFF
TRBV7-3,TRBJ2-7,CASSFSVGPVVYEQYF
TRBV5-1,TRBJ2-3,CASRPSAGTDTQYF
TRBV29-1,TRBJ1-3,CSVEMGIGNTIYF
TRBV4-2,TRBJ1-1,CASEITGSNTEAFF
TRBV12-3/TRBV12-4,TRBJ2-1,CASSELSGIVSYNEQFF
TRBV7-2,TRBJ2-5,CASSLGPGAQETQYF
TRBV14,TRBJ1-2,CASSHGPDWGYTF
TRBV20-1,TRBJ2-1,CSARDPGHSYNEQFF
TRBV12-3/TRBV12-4,TRBJ2-5,CASSKTGGMETQYF
TRBV28,TRBJ1-1,CASSRPTLMNTEAFF
TRBV19,TRBJ2-1,CASSTGLSWNEQFF
TRBV30,TRBJ2-1,CASQEGDHNEQFF
TRBV4-2,TRBJ2-2,CASRDAEQGASGELFF
TRBV4-1,TRBJ2-2,CASSQDKLGELFF
TRBV29-1,TRBJ2-1,CSVEPASSYNEQFF
TRBV29-1,TRBJ1-2,CSVENRDRHYGYTF
TRBV11-2,TRBJ2-1,CASSLDGDLGYNEQFF
TRBV19,TRBJ1-1,CASSIGGTGLAEAFF